The clone carrying this T cell receptor (beta chain) was counted once. With 3 bases clipped from V and 2 bases from J, the junction kept 3 bases outside the gene matches. Germline assignment: CDR1 SEHNR and CDR2 FQNEAQ (reference sequence). The CDR3 covers 14 residues. The table came from immunoSEQ multiplex PCR; TCRdb's copy has only in-frame clones and leaves some out. The table includes about 140,000 clones, approximately 86% detected once. This record comes from a study of radiation and T cells in renal cell carcinoma. The time point is: blood 4 weeks post-SBRT, at nephrectomy. Treatment: 15 Gy SBRT to primary tumor, nephrectomy 4 weeks later.

The receptor's source is a woman aged 45-65 years with renal cell carcinoma. Sample: blood, taken from a patient whose treatment included radiotherapy and nephrectomy. The genes are TRBV7-9 and TRBJ2-5; 7 bases are a match to TRBD1. DNA of the CDR3: TGTGCCAGCAGCTTCGGACAGGCACAAGAGACCCAGTACTTC. It translates to CASSFGQAQETQYF.